These 7 T cell receptor beta chains originate from one sample sequenced in a study of T cells in Graves' hyperthyroidism and ophthalmopathy. The CDR3 regions of TCR beta were amplified from RNA transcripts. HTBI primers were employed in a first-round RT-PCR of the TCR CDR3. MiXCR, run by TCRdb on the multiplex PCR reads, gives a single entry per CDR3 protein. The profile shows around 420,000 distinct CDR3 sequences, roughly 13% of them singletons. The sequenced sample consisted of blood. The receptors shown here come from a young woman with Graves' hyperthyroidism.

There are many counts of this clonotype. The rearrangement joins TRBV9 to TRBJ1-1; D not resolved. CDR1 and CDR2 (germline): SGDLS, YYNGEE. V was cut by 3 bases and J by 5 bases, with 11 bases left in between. The CDR3 runs to 13 residues. The DNA of the CDR3 is TGTGCCAGCAGCGAGAGGATAAGGACTGAAGCTTTCTTT. Translating it yields CASSERIRTEAFF.

This clonotype was seen repeatedly, ten times or more. The CDR3 region has the DNA TGCAGTGCTGTCGAGAGACAGCAAGATACCACAGATACGCAGTATTTT. This gives the protein CSAVERQQDTTDTQYF. V gene TRBV20-1 combines with J gene TRBJ2-3; D possibly corresponds to TRBD1 (5 bases). This CDR3 comprises 16 residues. Germline V gives CDR1 DFQATT, CDR2 SNEGSKA (reference sequence). V was cut by 5 bases and J by 2 bases, with 20 bases left in between.

This clonotype was seen repeatedly, ten times or more. The rearrangement uses TRBV7-8 and TRBJ2-3; maybe TRBD1 (5 bases). This CDR3 region has 15 residues. Germline loops: CDR1 SGHVS, CDR2 FQNEAQ. V lost 1 base, J lost 0 bases, and 8 bases lay in between. CDR3 DNA sequence: TGTGCCAGCAGCTTAGAGAGACAGAGCACAGATACGCAGTATTTT. Translating gives CASSLERQSTDTQYF.

This clonotype appeared many times. The chain carries TRBV7-2 and TRBJ2-7, with a possible D match to TRBD1 (5 bases). The CDR3 covers 13 residues. V was cut by 5 bases and J by 2 bases, with 10 bases left in between. Looked up from germline, CDR1 is SGHTA and CDR2 is FQGNSA. The CDR3 nucleotides read TGTGCCAGCAGCCTAGACAGCCCCTACGAGCAGTACTTC. It is translated as CASSLDSPYEQYF.

Only a few counts were recorded for this clonotype. The junction differs from germline at one of its ends, possibly a read error. This rearrangement joins TRBV27 to TRBJ1-1, with 8 bases that match TRBD1. The CDR3 contains 14 residues. The germline V gene encodes CDR1 MNHEY and CDR2 SMNVEV (reference sequence). The CDR3 loop is CASSEQGVNAEAFF. CDR3 sequence (DNA): TGTGCCAGCAGTGAACAGGGGGTGAACGCTGAAGCTTTCTTT.

This clonotype was recorded a few times. V gene TRBV7-9 combines with J gene TRBJ1-2, with D possibly TRBD1 on 5 matching bases. CDR3 length: 13 residues. Germline V CDR1 and CDR2: SEHNR, FQNEAQ (reference sequence). V was pared by 1 base and J by 6 bases, with 9 bases between. CDR3 sequence reads: CASSLEGYHGYTF. The CDR3 DNA follows: TGTGCCAGCAGCTTAGAGGGGTATCATGGCTACACCTTC.

This clonotype occurred many times. This chain links TRBV3-1 with TRBJ2-7; 12 positions match TRBD2. The trim removed 4 bases at V and 5 bases at J, leaving 15 bases unmatched. CDR3 length equals 18 residues. Per germline, CDR1 LGHDT and CDR2 YNNKEL (reference sequence). The chain's CDR3 is CASSRTSSTSGSIDEQYF. In nucleotides, the CDR3 is TGTGCCAGCAGCCGAACATCCTCGACTAGCGGGAGTATCGACGAGCAGTACTTC.